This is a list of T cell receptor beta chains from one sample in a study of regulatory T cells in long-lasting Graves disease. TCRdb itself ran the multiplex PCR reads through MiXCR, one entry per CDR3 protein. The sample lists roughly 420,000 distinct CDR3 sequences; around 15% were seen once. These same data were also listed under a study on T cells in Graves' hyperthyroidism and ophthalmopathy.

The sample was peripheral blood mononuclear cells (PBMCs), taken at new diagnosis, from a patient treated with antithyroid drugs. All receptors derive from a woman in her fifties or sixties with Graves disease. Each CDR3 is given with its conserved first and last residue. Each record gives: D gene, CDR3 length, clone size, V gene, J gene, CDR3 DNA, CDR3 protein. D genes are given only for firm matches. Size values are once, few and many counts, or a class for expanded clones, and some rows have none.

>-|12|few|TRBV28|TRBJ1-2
TGTGCCAGCAGCCCATCGTACTATGGCTACACCTTC
CASSPSYYGYTF
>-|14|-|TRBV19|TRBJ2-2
TGTGCCAGTATAGCCTATCAAGGCACCGGGGAGCTGTTTTTT
CASIAYQGTGELFF
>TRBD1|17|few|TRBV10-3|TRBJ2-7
TGTGCCATCAGTGAGCCAACACGGACAGGGGAGGGGCTCGAGCAGTACTTC
CAISEPTRTGEGLEQYF
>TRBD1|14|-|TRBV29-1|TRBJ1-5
TGCGGCGTCAAGACAGGGGGGTATGATCAGCCCCAGCATTTT
CGVKTGGYDQPQHF
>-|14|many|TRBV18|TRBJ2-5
TGTGCCAGCTCACCACCGGCCTACCAAGAGACCCAGTACTTC
CASSPPAYQETQYF
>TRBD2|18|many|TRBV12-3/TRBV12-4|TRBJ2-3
TGTGCCAGCAGCCTCACCCCTGGGGGGGGAGTGGGAAGGGATACGCAGTATTTT
CASSLTPGGGVGRDTQYF
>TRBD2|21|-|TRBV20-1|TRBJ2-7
TGCAGTGCTAGAGGGTTGGACGAGACTAGAACTAGCGGGAGGTTTTCCTACGAGCAGTACTTC
CSARGLDETRTSGRFSYEQYF
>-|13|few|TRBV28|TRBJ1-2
TGTGCCAGCCAAGGACGGGGTTGGTATGGCTACACCTTC
CASQGRGWYGYTF
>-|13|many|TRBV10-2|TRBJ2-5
TGCGCCAGCAGGCGGGGGCCGGTTGAGACCCAGTACTTC
CASRRGPVETQYF
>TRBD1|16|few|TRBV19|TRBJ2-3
TGTGCCAGTAGTGTCACCGGGACAGAGAGCACAGATACGCAGTATTTT
CASSVTGTESTDTQYF
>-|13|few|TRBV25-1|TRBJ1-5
TGTGCCAGCAGTGACGGGGGCAGTCAGCCCCAGCATTTT
CASSDGGSQPQHF
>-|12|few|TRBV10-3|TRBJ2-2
TGTGCCATAGGACAGAACACCGGGGAGCTGTTTTTT
CAIGQNTGELFF
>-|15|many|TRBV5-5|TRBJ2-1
TGTGCCACCTCATTTGGGGGGTTAGGCTACAATGAGCAGTTCTTC
CATSFGGLGYNEQFF
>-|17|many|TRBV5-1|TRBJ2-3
TGTGCCAGCAGCTTGGGGGTAGCGGATGCTAGCACAGATACGCAGTATTTT
CASSLGVADASTDTQYF
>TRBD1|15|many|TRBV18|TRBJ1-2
TGTGCCAGCTCACCACCGACGGGGACAGAATATGGCTACACCTTC
CASSPPTGTEYGYTF
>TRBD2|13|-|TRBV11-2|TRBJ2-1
TGTGCCAGCAGTCCCCGCGCGGGGGGTGAGCAGTTCTTC
CASSPRAGGEQFF
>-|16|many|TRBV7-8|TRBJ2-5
TGTGCCAGCAGCTCAGGCTTATCTGGAGAATGGCAGACCCAGTACTTC
CASSSGLSGEWQTQYF
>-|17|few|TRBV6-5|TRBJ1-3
TGTGCCAGCAGTTACTACGGCTTGATGGGCTCTGGAAACACCATATATTTT
CASSYYGLMGSGNTIYF
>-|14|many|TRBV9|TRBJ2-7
TGTGCCAGCAGCGTAGACCCAGGGGTGGGAGAGCAGTACTTC
CASSVDPGVGEQYF
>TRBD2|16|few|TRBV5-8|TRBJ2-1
TGTGCCAGCAGCGCGAGACTAGCAGGGATTTACAATGAGCAGTTCTTC
CASSARLAGIYNEQFF
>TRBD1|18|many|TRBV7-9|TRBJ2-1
TGTGCCAGCAGCTTGACTGCGACCGGGACAGGGTCCTACAATGAGCAGTTCTTC
CASSLTATGTGSYNEQFF
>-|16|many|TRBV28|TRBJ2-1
TGTGCCAGCAGTACCACCACGGCTAGTGGCCCTGATGAGCAGTTCTTC
CASSTTTASGPDEQFF
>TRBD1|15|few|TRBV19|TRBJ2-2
TGTGCCAGTAAAAGGGGGACAGGGGACGCCGGGGAGCTGTTTTTT
CASKRGTGDAGELFF
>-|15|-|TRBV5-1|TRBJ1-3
TGCGCCAGCAGCCAGGGACATGTCTCTGGAAACACCATATATTTT
CASSQGHVSGNTIYF
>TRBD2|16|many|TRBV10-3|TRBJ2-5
TGTGCCATCAGTGTGGGGATAGCGGGAGGCCAAGAGACCCAGTACTTC
CAISVGIAGGQETQYF
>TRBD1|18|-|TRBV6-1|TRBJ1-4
TGTGCCAGCAGTGAAGCGCCGGACAGGTCCCGAGCTAATGAAAAACTGTTTTTT
CASSEAPDRSRANEKLFF
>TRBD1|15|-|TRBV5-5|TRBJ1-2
TGTGCCAGCAGCTTCCCGGGACAGAGAGTGAGTGGGTACACCTTC
CASSFPGQRVSGYTF
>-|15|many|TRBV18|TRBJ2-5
TGTGCCAGCTCATCAATCGGGGCTGGGCAAGAGACCCAGTACTTC
CASSSIGAGQETQYF
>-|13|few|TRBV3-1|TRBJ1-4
TGTGCCAGCAGCCAAGGTGGGGGTGAAAAACTGTTTTTT
CASSQGGGEKLFF
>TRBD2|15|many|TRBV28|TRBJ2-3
TGTGCCAGCAGTTTACCGGGAGGAGGCACAGATACGCAGTATTTT
CASSLPGGGTDTQYF
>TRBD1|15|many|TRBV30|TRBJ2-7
TGTGCCTGGAGTGTATCGGCAGGGGGCTTTGACGAGCAGTACTTC
CAWSVSAGGFDEQYF
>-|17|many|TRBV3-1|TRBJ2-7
TGTGCCAGCAGCCGCCGCCTCGACAGGGCGGGGGGCTACGAGCAGTACTTC
CASSRRLDRAGGYEQYF
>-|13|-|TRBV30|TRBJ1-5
TGTGCCTGGAGTGCAGGGGGCAATCAGCCCCAGCATTTT
CAWSAGGNQPQHF
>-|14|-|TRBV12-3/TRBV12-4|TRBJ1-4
TGTGCCAGCAGTTTGTCAGGGCCTATTGAAAAACTGTTTTTT
CASSLSGPIEKLFF
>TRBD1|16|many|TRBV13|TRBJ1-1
TGTGCCAGCAGTCAATCGGACAGGGGGCGTTGGGCTGAAGCTTTCTTT
CASSQSDRGRWAEAFF
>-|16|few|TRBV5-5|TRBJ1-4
TGCGCCAGCAGCCAAGTTGGGGAGTTGACTAATGAAAAACTGTTTTTT
CASSQVGELTNEKLFF
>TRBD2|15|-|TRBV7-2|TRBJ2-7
TGTGCCAGCAGCGACCTAGCGGGAGCCCCCTACGAGCAGTACTTC
CASSDLAGAPYEQYF
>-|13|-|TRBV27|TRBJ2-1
TGTGCCACCTCGACTAGAGTTTACAATGAGCAGTTCTTC
CATSTRVYNEQFF
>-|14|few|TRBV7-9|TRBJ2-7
TGTGCCAGCAGCTACGAGGTCCATGGGTCGGGGCAGTACTTC
CASSYEVHGSGQYF
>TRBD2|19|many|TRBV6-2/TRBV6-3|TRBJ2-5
TGTGCCAGCAGTGGGAGCCTAGCGGGACGAGGAGGGGGCCAAGAGACCCAGTACTTC
CASSGSLAGRGGGQETQYF
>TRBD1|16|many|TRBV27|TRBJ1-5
TGTGCCAGCACCTACCCGGGGACAGGGAGCAATCAGCCCCAGCATTTT
CASTYPGTGSNQPQHF
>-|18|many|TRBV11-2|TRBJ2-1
TGTGCCAGCAGCTTAGGGCGGGGGCGCGGGATTTCCTACAATGAGCAGTTCTTC
CASSLGRGRGISYNEQFF
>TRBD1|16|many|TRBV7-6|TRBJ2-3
TGTGCCAGCAGCTTAAGGACAGGGGGCATTGCAGATACGCAGTATTTT
CASSLRTGGIADTQYF
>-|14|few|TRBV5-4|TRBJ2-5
TGTGCCAGCAGCTCGTTGGGGTCTCAAGGGACCCAGTACTTC
CASSSLGSQGTQYF
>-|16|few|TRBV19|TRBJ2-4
TGTGCCAGTAGTTTCGGGACTGCCTCAGCCAAAAACATTCAGTACTTC
CASSFGTASAKNIQYF
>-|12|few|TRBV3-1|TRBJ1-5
TGTGCCAGCAGCCAAGGTCGTCAGCCCCAGCATTTT
CASSQGRQPQHF
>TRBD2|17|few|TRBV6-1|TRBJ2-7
TGTGCCAGCAGTGAAGCGAGAAGCGGGAGCAAGATATACGAGCAGTACTTC
CASSEARSGSKIYEQYF
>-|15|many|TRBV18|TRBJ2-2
TGTGCCAGCTCACCACCTGCAGGGACGAACGGGGAGCTGTTTTTT
CASSPPAGTNGELFF
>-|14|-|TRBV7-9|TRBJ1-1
TGTGCCAGCAGCCAAGTTAGCCCCAGCACTGAAGCTTTCTTT
CASSQVSPSTEAFF
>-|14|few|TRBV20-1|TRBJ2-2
TGCAGTGCTAGAAGTGGGAGATGGACCGGGGAGCTGTTTTTT
CSARSGRWTGELFF
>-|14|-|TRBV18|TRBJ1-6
TGTGCCAGCTCCTTGGGAATACAGAATTCACCCCTCCACTTT
CASSLGIQNSPLHF
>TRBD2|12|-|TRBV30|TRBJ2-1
TGTGCCTCCGGGACTACCTACAATGAGCAGTTCTTC
CASGTTYNEQFF
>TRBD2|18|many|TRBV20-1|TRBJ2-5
TGCAGTGCTTATAGACTAGCGGGAGGAGACGGACGCCAAGAGACCCAGTACTTC
CSAYRLAGGDGRQETQYF